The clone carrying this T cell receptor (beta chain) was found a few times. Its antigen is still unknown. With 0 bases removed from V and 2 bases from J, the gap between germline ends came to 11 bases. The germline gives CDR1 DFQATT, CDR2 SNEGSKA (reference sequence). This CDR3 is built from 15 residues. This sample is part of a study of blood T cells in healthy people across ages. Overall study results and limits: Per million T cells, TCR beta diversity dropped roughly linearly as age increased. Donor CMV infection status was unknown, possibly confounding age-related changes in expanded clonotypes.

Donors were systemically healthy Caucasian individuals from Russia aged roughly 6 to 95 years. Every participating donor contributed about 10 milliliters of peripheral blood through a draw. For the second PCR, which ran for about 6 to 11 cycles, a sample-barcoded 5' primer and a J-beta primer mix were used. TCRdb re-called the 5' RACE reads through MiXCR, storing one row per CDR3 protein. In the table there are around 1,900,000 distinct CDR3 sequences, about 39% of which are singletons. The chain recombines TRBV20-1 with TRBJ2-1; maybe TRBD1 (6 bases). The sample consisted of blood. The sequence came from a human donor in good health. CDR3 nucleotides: TGCAGTGCTAGAGATTGGGGGCGCCCCTACAATGAGCAGTTCTTC. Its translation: CSARDWGRPYNEQFF.